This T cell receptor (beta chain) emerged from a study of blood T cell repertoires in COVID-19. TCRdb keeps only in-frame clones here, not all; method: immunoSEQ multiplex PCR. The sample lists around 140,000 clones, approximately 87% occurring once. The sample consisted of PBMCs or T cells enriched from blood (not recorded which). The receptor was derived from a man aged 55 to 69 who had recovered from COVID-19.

The CDR3 reads CASSRTGGTANTGELFF. In DNA form, the CDR3 reads TGCGCCAGCAGCCGGACCGGGGGGACCGCGAACACCGGGGAGCTGTTTTTT. The chain couples TRBV5-1 to TRBJ2-2; 7 bases are shared with TRBD2. Germline lookup yields CDR1 SGHRS and CDR2 YFSETQ. CDR3 length: 17 amino acids. Trimming at V came to 4 bases and at J to 0 bases, leaving 9 bases not matched to a gene.